Presented here are 2 T cell receptor beta chains from one specimen sequenced in a study of blood T cell repertoires in COVID-19. Generated by immunoSEQ multiplex PCR, the TCRdb table keeps only in-frame clones and is missing some. The sample contains around 200,000 clones, roughly 80% of which appear only once. The specimen sequenced was peripheral blood. These TCRs come from a human donor in a cohort sampled during active COVID-19.

The J gene is TRBJ2-1, the V gene TRBV5-4, with 7 bases fitting TRBD2. The CDR3 is made up of 14 amino acids. Trimming at V came to 1 base and at J to 6 bases, leaving 4 bases not matched to a gene. Germline V lookup: CDR1 SGHNT, CDR2 YYREEE (reference sequence). CDR3 sequence reads: CASSLTGGPNEQFF. CDR3 sequence (DNA): TGTGCCAGCAGCTTGACGGGAGGCCCCAATGAGCAGTTCTTC.

This sequence joins TRBV4-1 and TRBJ1-4; tentatively, D is TRBD1 (5 bases). Germline CDR1 is MGHRA and CDR2 is YSYEKL. This CDR3 is built from 14 residues. V was clipped by 0 bases and J by 7 bases, with 9 bases between them. Here the CDR3 DNA reads TGCGCCAGCAGCCAAGAGGGGCACGGTGAAAAACTGTTTTTT. Translation: CASSQEGHGEKLFF.